The 24 T cell receptor beta chains in this list originate from one sample, sequenced in a study of cytomegalovirus exposure and HLA in healthy donors. This PCR relied on a set of 60 Vbeta primers and 13 Jbeta primers. Data came from immunoSEQ multiplex PCR; TCRdb stores just in-frame clones and leaves some out. The repertoire holds about 180,000 clones, with over 70% as singletons. Sequencing was carried out using PBMCs. The receptors were sampled from a woman aged 50 to 65 in good health and CMV-seropositive.

This rearrangement joins TRBV4-2 to TRBJ2-7; the match to TRBD1 covers 7 bases. CDR1 and CDR2 from the germline V gene are LGHNA and YNFKEQ. This CDR3 has 13 residues. J gave up 2 bases and V 3 bases, and 1 base lay outside the gene matches. CDR3 DNA: TGTGCCAGCAGCCAGGACAGGACCTACGAGCAGTACTTC. Translating gives CASSQDRTYEQYF.

This clone appeared a single time. The V call is TRBV30, the J call TRBJ1-1, with 9 positions matching TRBD1. CDR1 and CDR2 from the germline V gene are GTSNPN and SVGIG (reference sequence). The CDR3 runs 12 residues. V dropped 5 bases and J dropped 6; count of bases not matched to a gene: 4. The CDR3 here is CAWGDRAPEAFF. CDR3 DNA sequence: TGTGCCTGGGGGGACAGGGCACCTGAAGCTTTCTTT.

The genes are TRBV5-4 and TRBJ2-7; D might be TRBD1 (5 bases). Trimming took off 3 bases at V and 2 bases at J, with 9 bases between the two ends. The CDR3 has 13 residues. Germline-derived CDR1 and CDR2 are SGHNT and YYREEE (reference sequence). CDR3 amino acids: CASSSGQTYEQYF. The CDR3 coding sequence is TGTGCCAGCAGCTCCGGACAAACCTACGAGCAGTACTTC.

This chain links TRBV7-9 with TRBJ2-1; 7 nucleotides match TRBD2. The CDR3 has 15 amino acids. V shed 2 bases, J shed 6 bases, and the junction held 7 bases outside the gene matches. The germline CDR1 and CDR2 sequences are SEHNR and FQNEAQ (reference sequence). Written as DNA, the CDR3 is TGTGCCAGCAGCTTACGGGGAGGGGCGGGCAATGAGCAGTTCTTC. Translating gives CASSLRGGAGNEQFF.

The V and J genes are TRBV16 and TRBJ1-5, with 7 bases matching TRBD1. In germline, CDR1 is KGHSY, CDR2 FQNENV. The V gene end was trimmed by 2 bases and the J gene end by 6 bases; junction bases not matched to a gene: 7. There are 15 residues in the CDR3. The CDR3 DNA sequence: TGTGCCAGCAGCCAAGTAACAGGGGCCCCTCAGCCCCAGCATTTT. The encoded protein is CASSQVTGAPQPQHF.

This clone was recorded once. The V gene is TRBV9, the J gene TRBJ1-5; D not resolved. This CDR3 comprises 13 residues. V was pared by 3 bases and J by 6 bases, with 10 bases between. Per the germline V gene, CDR1 is SGDLS and CDR2 is YYNGEE. CDR3 protein: CASSASGGQPQHF. The DNA of the CDR3 is TGTGCCAGCAGCGCGAGTGGTGGTCAGCCCCAGCATTTT.

The chain combines TRBV5-1 with TRBJ2-2; possibly TRBD2 for D (7 bases). The CDR3 sequence is 15 residues long. In germline, CDR1 is SGHRS, CDR2 YFSETQ. Trimming shortened V by 5 bases and J by 2 bases, and 13 bases separated the two germline ends. CDR3 amino acids: CASSRGGPNTGELFF. As DNA, the CDR3 is TGCGCCAGCAGTCGCGGGGGCCCAAACACCGGGGAGCTGTTTTTT.

The chain recombines TRBV5-1 with TRBJ2-2; 10 bases line up with TRBD2. The CDR3 contains 15 residues. After removal of 5 bases from V and 6 bases from J, the junction contained 7 bases not matched to a gene. Looked up from germline, CDR1 is SGHRS and CDR2 is YFSETQ. Here the CDR3 reads CASRPLAGVAGELFF. CDR3 bases: TGCGCCAGCAGACCTCTAGCGGGGGTGGCCGGGGAGCTGTTTTTT. The full variable domain, with the rest looked up from reference TRBV5-1 and TRBJ2-2, is KAGVTQTPRYLIKTRGQQVTLSCSPISGHRSVSWYQQTPGQGLQFLFEYFSETQRNKGNFPGRFSGRQFSNSRSEMNVSTLELGDSALYLCASRPLAGVAGELFFGEGSRLTVL.

This rearrangement joins TRBV27 to TRBJ1-4; possible D gene TRBD1, 6 bases. V dropped 6 bases and J dropped 7 bases, with 15 bases sitting between them. Germline CDR1 is MNHEY and CDR2 is SMNVEV (reference sequence). CDR3 length: 14 residues. CDR3 bases: TGTGCCAGCAGGTCAGGGGTGGTGGTTGAAAAACTGTTTTTT. Its protein is CASRSGVVVEKLFF.

As regards this clone: A read error may produce the germline difference seen at one junction end. The rearrangement uses TRBV7-9 and TRBJ2-2; a weak D match, TRBD2 (5 bases). The germline CDR1 and CDR2 sequences are SEHNR and FQNEAQ (reference sequence). The CDR3 runs to 11 residues. CDR3 residues: CSSTGVGELFF. The CDR3 DNA reads as TGTTCCAGCACCGGGGTCGGGGAGCTGTTTTTT.

This clone came up a few times. The genes are TRBV10-1 and TRBJ2-7, with D hard to call. Trimming took 8 bases from V and 4 from J, leaving 6 bases between them. Germline values: CDR1 WNHNN, CDR2 SYGVQD (reference sequence). The CDR3 covers 10 residues. The CDR3 DNA follows: TGCGCCAGCTTACTTTACGAGCAGTACTTC. This encodes CASLLYEQYF.

This rearrangement joins TRBV7-6 to TRBJ1-4; TRBD1 agrees at 11 bases. Germline-derived CDR1 and CDR2 are SGHVS and FNYEAQ. After removal of 5 bases from V and 5 bases from J, the junction contained 4 bases not matched to a gene. The CDR3 sequence is 15 residues long. CDR3 amino acids: CASSPRDRGNEKLFF. The CDR3 DNA is TGTGCCAGCAGCCCTCGGGACAGGGGGAATGAAAAACTGTTTTTT.

This chain connects TRBV4-3 to TRBJ2-1; 8 bases agree with TRBD1. The CDR3 runs 15 residues. With 0 bases clipped from V and 7 bases from J, the junction kept 5 bases outside the gene matches. Looked up from germline, CDR1 is LGHNA and CDR2 is YSLEER. CDR3 protein: CASSQETGGRNEQFF. DNA of the CDR3: TGCGCCAGCAGCCAAGAAACAGGGGGAAGGAATGAGCAGTTCTTC.

The chain links TRBV5-1 to TRBJ2-7, with D tentatively TRBD2 (7 bases). Between the trimmed V and J ends, which lost 2 bases and 3 bases, there was a span of 15 bases. CDR1 and CDR2 (germline): SGHRS, YFSETQ. The CDR3 spans 15 residues. CDR3 region: CASSLSAGANYEQYF. The CDR3, as DNA: TGCGCCAGCAGCTTATCTGCGGGGGCAAACTACGAGCAGTACTTC.

The chain has TRBV28 and TRBJ1-5; D not resolved. CDR1 MDHEN and CDR2 SYDVKM come from the germline V gene. The V end was cut by 5 bases, the J end by 3 bases, with 17 bases between. There are 16 residues in the CDR3. The CDR3: CASSQPLRGTNQPQHF. CDR3 DNA sequence: TGTGCCAGCAGTCAACCCCTTCGAGGTACCAATCAGCCCCAGCATTTT.

The V and J genes are TRBV7-8 and TRBJ1-3; D is ambiguous. V gave up 4 bases and J gave up 0 bases, with 10 bases separating them. The CDR3 loop spans 15 amino acids. Germline assignment: CDR1 SGHVS and CDR2 FQNEAQ. CDR3 amino acids: CASSSGGYSGNTIYF. The CDR3 region has the DNA TGTGCCAGCAGCTCGGGAGGCTACTCTGGAAACACCATATATTTT.

The chain joins TRBV13 to TRBJ2-7, with TRBD2 matching over 16 bases. J gave up 2 bases and V 5 bases, and 6 bases lay outside the gene matches. The CDR3 length is 17 residues. Germline V gives CDR1 PRHDT, CDR2 FYEKMQ (reference sequence). The CDR3 DNA reads TGTGCCAGCAGCCCATCGGGACTAGCGGGAGGGCCCTACGAGCAGTACTTC. Its translation is CASSPSGLAGGPYEQYF.

The chain combines TRBV29-1 with TRBJ2-2, with 8 bases aligning to TRBD2. The CDR3 contains 18 residues. CDR1 is SQVTM and CDR2 is ANQGSEA in the germline V gene. Unmatched junction bases numbered 14, after V lost 0 bases and J lost 5 bases. CDR3 in amino acids: CSVEDVAPYGGGTGELFF. The CDR3 region has the DNA TGCAGCGTTGAAGATGTTGCCCCTTATGGCGGGGGGACCGGGGAGCTGTTTTTT.

The chain is built from TRBV28 and TRBJ2-7, with 7 positions matching TRBD1. The CDR3 length is 14 residues. V shed 6 bases and J 3 bases; nucleotides not matched to a gene: 8. Germline CDR1 reads MDHEN; CDR2 reads SYDVKM. This CDR3 is CASSSTGQNYEQYF. CDR3 DNA: TGTGCCAGCAGCTCAACGGGACAGAACTACGAGCAGTACTTC.

The chain links TRBV30 to TRBJ1-2; perhaps TRBD1 as D (5 bases). Germline values: CDR1 GTSNPN, CDR2 SVGIG (reference sequence). The CDR3 is 15 amino acids. V was trimmed by 2 bases and J by 7 bases, leaving 20 bases between them. Here the CDR3 reads CAWSPQGAGRVGYTF. The CDR3 nucleotides read TGTGCCTGGAGTCCTCAAGGGGCAGGGCGTGTTGGCTACACCTTC.

The chain uses TRBV4-3 and TRBJ2-5; 7 positions match TRBD2. This CDR3 region has 19 residues. Germline V CDR1 and CDR2: LGHNA, YSLEER. V gave up 0 bases and J gave up 5 bases; unmatched junction bases: 18. The CDR3 DNA reads as TGCGCCAGCAGCCAAGATTGGAACGGAGGGCGGGGGATATTTGAGACCCAGTACTTC. The encoded protein is CASSQDWNGGRGIFETQYF.

The rearrangement links TRBV15 to TRBJ2-7; TRBD1 aligns across 7 bases. Germline assignment: CDR1 LNHNV and CDR2 YYDKDF (reference sequence). Losses at the gene ends were 1 base for V and 2 bases for J; bases not matched to a gene: 2. This CDR3 is 14 amino acids long. The CDR3 nucleotides read TGTGCCACCAGCAGAGGGGACAGAGCCTACGAGCAGTACTTC. It yields the protein CATSRGDRAYEQYF.

CDR3 protein: CASTGTGAGGYTF. In DNA, the CDR3 is TGTGCCAGCACTGGGACAGGGGCAGGCGGCTACACCTTC. The chain employs TRBV2 and TRBJ1-2; 10 nucleotides match TRBD1. The V gene's germline CDR1 is SNHLY and CDR2 FYNNEI. The trim removed 7 bases at V and 8 bases at J, leaving 7 bases unmatched. The length of the CDR3 is 13 residues.

The chain carries TRBV5-1 and TRBJ1-2, with TRBD1 matching over 12 bases. CDR3 length: 15 residues. V shed 4 bases and J 4 bases; nucleotides not matched to a gene: 5. Germline assignment: CDR1 SGHRS and CDR2 YFSETQ. The DNA of the CDR3 is TGCGCCAGCAGCCAGGGACAGGGGGCTAGCTATGGCTACACCTTC. It yields the protein CASSQGQGASYGYTF.